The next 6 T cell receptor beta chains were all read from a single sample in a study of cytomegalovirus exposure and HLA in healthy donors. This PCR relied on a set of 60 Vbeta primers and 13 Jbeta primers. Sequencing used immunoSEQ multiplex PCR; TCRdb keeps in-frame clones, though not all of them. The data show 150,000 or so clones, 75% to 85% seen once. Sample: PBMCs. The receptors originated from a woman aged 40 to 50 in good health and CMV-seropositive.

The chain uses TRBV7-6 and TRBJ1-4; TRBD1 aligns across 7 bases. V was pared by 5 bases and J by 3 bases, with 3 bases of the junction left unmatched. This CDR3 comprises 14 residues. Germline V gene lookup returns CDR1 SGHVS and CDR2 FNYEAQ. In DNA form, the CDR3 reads TGTGCCAGCAGCCTGGGGACAGCTAATGAAAAACTGTTTTTT. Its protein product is CASSLGTANEKLFF.

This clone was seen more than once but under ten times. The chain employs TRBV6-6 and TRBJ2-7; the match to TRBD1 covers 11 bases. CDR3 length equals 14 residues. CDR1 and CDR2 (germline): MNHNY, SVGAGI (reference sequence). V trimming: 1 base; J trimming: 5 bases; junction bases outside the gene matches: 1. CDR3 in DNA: TGTGCCAGCAGTTACTGGGGACAGGGGGACGAGCAGTACTTC. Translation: CASSYWGQGDEQYF.

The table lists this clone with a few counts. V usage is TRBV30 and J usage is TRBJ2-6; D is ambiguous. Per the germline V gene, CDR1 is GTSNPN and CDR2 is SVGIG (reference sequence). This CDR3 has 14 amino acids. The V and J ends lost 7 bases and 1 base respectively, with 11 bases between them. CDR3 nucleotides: TGTGCCTCGCCGTCTAGGTCTGGGGCCAACGTCCTGACTTTC. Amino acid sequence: CASPSRSGANVLTF.

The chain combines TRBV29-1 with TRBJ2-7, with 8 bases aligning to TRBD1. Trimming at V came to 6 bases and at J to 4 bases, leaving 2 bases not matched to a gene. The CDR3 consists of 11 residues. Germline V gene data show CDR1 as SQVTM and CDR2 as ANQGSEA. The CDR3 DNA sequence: TGCAGCGTGGGACAGGTTTACGAGCAGTACTTC. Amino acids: CSVGQVYEQYF.

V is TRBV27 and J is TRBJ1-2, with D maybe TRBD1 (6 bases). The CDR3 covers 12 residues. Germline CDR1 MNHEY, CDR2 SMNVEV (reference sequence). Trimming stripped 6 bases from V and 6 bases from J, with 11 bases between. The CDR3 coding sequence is TGTGCCAGCAGCTCGACAGGCAATGGCTACACCTTC. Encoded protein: CASSSTGNGYTF.

CDR3 sequence (DNA): TGCGCCAGCAGCTCCGGACAGGGAGGAAGGCAAGAGACCCAGTACTTC. The encoded protein is CASSSGQGGRQETQYF. The chain links TRBV5-1 to TRBJ2-5, with TRBD1 matching 8 bases. The germline V gene encodes CDR1 SGHRS and CDR2 YFSETQ. This CDR3 spans 16 amino acids. V dropped 3 bases and J dropped 2; count of bases not matched to a gene: 9.